This T cell receptor (beta chain) was captured by sequencing in a study of shared clonotypes between healthy human individuals. Across the study: A few men and a couple of women, aged 18 to 49, were donors.

The table came from immunoSEQ multiplex PCR; TCRdb's copy has only in-frame clones and leaves some out. The sample carries nearly 500,000 clones, around 78% recorded once. Study donors comprised healthy, HIV-negative adults devoid of recent acute infection or vaccination. Everyone who donated was a Caucasian adult who lived in Nashville, Tennessee. Without sorting, samples used about 90 million PBMCs for genomic DNA. Trimming took off 0 bases at V and 5 bases at J, with 9 bases between the two ends. The CDR3 is 14 amino acids. CDR1 and CDR2 (germline): SGHKS, YYEKEE (reference sequence). Specimen: PBMCs. This chain connects TRBV5-5 to TRBJ2-1; no reliable D call. This receptor was taken from a woman in her 40s in good health. Some clones in this sample may be carry-over from other donors' samples. This CDR3 reads CASSLAPANNEQFF. As DNA, the CDR3 is TGTGCCAGCAGCTTGGCCCCGGCCAACAATGAGCAGTTCTTC.